This T cell receptor beta chain comes out of a study of shared clonotypes between healthy human individuals (dated by TCRdb to 2018 to 2020). In terms of the full investigation: The cohort included a few men and two women between 18 and 49 years of age. For each donor, CD4 naive and CD4 memory were each run on three plates, CD8 naive on two plates, and CD8 memory on one plate. To estimate repertoire size and how much clonotype sharing occurs between individuals, the study deeply sequenced the blood TCR repertoires of about five healthy adults. Libraries were prepared and TCR repertoires were sequenced by different laboratories using diverse techniques, in order to increase sequencing depth and limit assay-specific biases. Each donor's leukapheresis produced roughly between about 0.8 and 10 billion PBMCs. What the research found in general, with its limitations: Only blood was sampled, and tissue TCR repertoires likely differ from those in blood. Pairwise subsampling led to the expectation that sequencing depth would affect the degree of clonotype sharing among donors. Compared with non-shared clonotypes, clonotypes shared by all four sorted-subset donors had higher generation probabilities. Rarefaction of sorted-subset datasets indicated incomplete sequencing despite the large sequencing depth. Estimated clonotype richness was generally larger for naive than for memory subsets. Because the study included only a small number of donors, the genetic and exposure-history diversity represented was limited. Across a few donors, approximately 5% of naive CD4, around 3.5% of naive CD8, 2% to 2.5% of memory CD4, and approximately 0.4% of memory CD8 clonotypes were shared.

Using the deep immunoSEQ assay, multiplex PCR amplified TCR CDR3 regions from genomic DNA. Genomic DNA extracted from each cell subset was distributed evenly over all wells of several immunoSEQ 96-well plates, and each plate served as one replicate. Each replicate PCR for sorted subsets received around 200 ng genomic DNA, equal to 28,000 or so T cell genomes. Purified libraries were measured with a Qubit 3.0 fluorometer, size-checked on a Bioanalyzer 2100, and measured again with the KAPA Library Quantification kit. A separate single-read 150-cycle Illumina NextSeq 550 flow cell was used to sequence each immunoSEQ 96-well plate. The authors' analysis ran thus. The immunoSEQ output contained only junctional sequences without quality scores, so filtering could not match that applied to full-length reads. To assign V/J genes and CDR3, sequences were annotated against IMGT germline references using PyIR, a Python wrapper for IgBLAST v1.9. Reads were removed for weak V/J assignments (E-value above 1e-6), missing CDR3, stop codons, out-of-frame junctions, or ambiguous translated residues. V3J clonotypes were defined as sequences sharing the same inferred V gene, J gene, and CDR3 amino acid sequence. Percentage overlap between repertoires was calculated by dividing the number of shared unique clonotypes by the size of the smaller repertoire. Three approaches were used to assess repertoire richness: RTK rarefaction, the Chao1 estimator, and Recon v2.1 estimates of unobserved clonotypes. Generation probabilities were computed with OLGA for all TCRbeta clonotypes obtained by the gDNA method from several donors. TCRdb re-hosts the immuneACCESS table, in-frame sequences only. Its copies lack some clones; in the studies checked, an unresolved V gene accounts for under half of them, and the cause for the rest is not known. The D gene and trimming were derived from the DNA, and the V and J assignments and clone size from that table. Across this sample there are about 2.1 million clones, with around 95% seen only once. The leading ten clones occupy 1.5% to 2% of the sample.

For the CD8 naive samples, CD45RO-negative cells were positively selected for CCR7, yielding a CD45RA+CCR7+ population from which TemRA cells were excluded. The donors were healthy, HIV-negative adults with no recently reported acute infections or vaccinations. All donors were Caucasian adults living in Nashville, Tennessee, USA. Blood was obtained by leukapheresis, after which PBMCs were separated by Ficoll-Histopaque density gradient centrifugation and cryopreserved in liquid nitrogen vapor phase. Analytical flow cytometry was used to check the purity and quantity of every magnetically sorted T cell population. Genomic DNA was isolated from each sorted fraction and quantified by UV absorbance on a Nanodrop 2000c. As for this clone: Its cognate antigen has yet to be identified. Within one base of it there is no much larger clone, and no base qualities were kept.

Including cysteine and phenylalanine, the CDR3 has 15 amino acids. Here the CDR3 DNA is all that survives: 45 bases in frame from base 1. CDR1 and CDR2 are drawn from the germline V gene: SGHAT, FQNNGV. The junction shows trimming of 0 bases on V and 1 base on J, and the gene matches do not reach 3 bases of it. This TCR was recovered from a man aged 18 to 29 in good health. Some clones in this sample may be carry-over from other donors' samples. The V and J segments used are TRBV11-2 and TRBJ2-7, and 7 bases in between align with TRBD1. Sequenced input: naive CD8+ T cells from PBMCs. The cell subset or site label on this specimen signifies: CD45RA+CCR7+. The CDR3 here reads CASSLDWGQSYEQYF. The DNA is TGTGCCAGCAGCTTAGATTGGGGACAGTCCTACGAGCAGTACTTC.